Each of the 5 T cell receptor beta chains below was sequenced from the same sample in a study of tumor-infiltrating lymphocytes in primary liver carcinoma. Co-extracting RNA and DNA was done with roughly 17-34 mg of unsorted bulk tissue as input. TCR beta cDNA came from about 0.55 ug total RNA, primed with a constant-region primer. Sequencing libraries for TCR beta derived from three nested multiplex PCR rounds that used slightly modified ARM-PCR. The two initial PCR rounds, 9 to 11 cycles each, used TRBV1-TRBV30 forward and C-beta reverse primers. TCRdb itself ran the multiplex PCR reads through MiXCR, one entry per CDR3 protein. Among about 66,000 distinct CDR3 sequences listed, roughly 70% were seen once. The sequenced material came from liver tumor tissue from sampling region 4. Subset denoted: tumor region T4, right-lateral pole. These receptor sequences come from a man aged 35-49 years with primary liver carcinoma and hepatitis B virus infection.

The genes are TRBV10-3 and TRBJ2-3; a possible D gene is TRBD2 (5 bases). CDR1 ENHRY and CDR2 SYGVKD come from the germline V gene. V lost 6 bases, J lost 1 base, and 14 bases lay in between. The CDR3 has 15 residues. CDR3 sequence (DNA): TGTGCCATCAGGGAGGCAGAATTAGGCACAGATACGCAGTATTTT. Translation gives CAIREAELGTDTQYF.

By share, this clonotype ranks as medium-sized. The chain carries TRBV11-2 and TRBJ1-1, with D maybe TRBD1 (5 bases). The CDR3 loop spans 13 amino acids. The germline V gene encodes CDR1 SGHAT and CDR2 FQNNGV. V was pared by 3 bases and J by 1 base, with 6 bases between. The CDR3 nucleotides read TGTGCCAGCAGCTTGGGACCGAACACTGAAGCTTTCTTT. Protein product: CASSLGPNTEAFF.

Only a few counts were recorded for this clonotype. At one of its ends the junction is not consistent with the germline gene, which may arise from a read error. V is TRBV6-5 and J is TRBJ2-7; TRBD1 matches 9 bases. Germline V gene sequence: CDR1 MNHEY, CDR2 SVGAGI. CDR3 length: 15 residues. CDR3 residues: CAGRRDRDMSYEQYF. CDR3 nucleotide sequence: TGTGCCGGCAGACGGGACAGGGACATGTCCTACGAGCAGTACTTC.

A remark on this clonotype: A junction boundary mismatches the germline segment, possibly from a read error. Here the CDR3 DNA reads TGCTCCAGCGGCGAGGGAGGACCTAATAACTATGGCTACACCTTC. Translation gives CSSGEGGPNNYGYTF. V usage is TRBV4-1 and J usage is TRBJ1-2; unclear D gene. This CDR3 has 15 residues. Germline CDR1 reads MGHRA; CDR2 reads YSYEKL.

Regarding this clonotype: Because the CDR3 is missing its conserved closing phenylalanine or tryptophan, this is likely a read error. V and J are TRBV4-2 and TRBJ1-1; 8 nucleotides align to TRBD1. Germline V gene sequence: CDR1 LGHNA, CDR2 YNFKEQ. The CDR3 has 17 amino acids. The CDR3 is CVSRQEYGQGFWTEAFI. CDR3 nucleotide sequence: TGTGTCAGCAGACAAGAGTACGGACAGGGTTTTTGGACTGAAGCTTTCATT.